The rows below give T cell receptor beta chains drawn from one sample of a study of spatial heterogeneity in lung cancer. TCRdb recomputed calls from the 5' RACE reads with MiXCR, one row per CDR3 protein. The sample has 110,000 or so distinct CDR3 sequences, about 10% seen once. The sample was PBMCs, taken at follow-up. These receptors originate from a female donor with early-stage non-small cell lung cancer. Each CDR3 is given with its conserved first and last residue. D genes are given only for firm matches. The size field is filled for only some rows; it gives once, few, many or a size class.

CASSADRVAGELFF,TGTGCCAGCAGCGCCGACAGGGTCGCCGGGGAGCTGTTTTTT,.,TRBJ2-2,TRBV11-1,TRBD1
CASKGGRHMNTEAFF,TGCGCCAGCAAAGGCGGCAGGCATATGAACACTGAAGCTTTCTTT,many,TRBJ1-1,TRBV10-2,.
CASRLTGPGANVLTF,TGTGCCAGTAGGTTGACAGGGCCGGGGGCCAACGTCCTGACTTTC,.,TRBJ2-6,TRBV19,TRBD1
CSSGDANTEAFF,TGCAGTTCTGGGGACGCTAACACTGAAGCTTTCTTT,many,TRBJ1-1,TRBV29-1,.
CASSLLTGNAFF,TGTGCCAGCAGTTTACTCACTGGAAACGCTTTCTTT,.,TRBJ1-1,TRBV28,.
CASTKLAGIINEQFF,TGTGCCAGCACCAAACTAGCGGGAATAATCAATGAGCAGTTCTTC,many,TRBJ2-1,TRBV2,TRBD2
CSVEDWTEQYF,TGCAGCGTTGAAGATTGGACGGAGCAGTACTTC,many,TRBJ2-7,TRBV29-1,.
CASSQQGTYEQYF,TGTGCCAGCAGTCAACAGGGAACCTACGAGCAGTACTTC,.,TRBJ2-7,TRBV2,.
CASRTDRVVDTQYF,TGTGCCAGCAGGACGGACAGGGTGGTAGATACGCAGTATTTT,.,TRBJ2-3,TRBV5-4,TRBD1
CASRHDRHRTYEQYF,TGTGCCAGCAGACACGACAGGCACCGAACCTACGAGCAGTACTTC,few,TRBJ2-7,TRBV28,.
CSAPEQGPRGGYTF,TGCAGTGCACCGGAACAGGGCCCTCGGGGAGGCTACACCTTC,few,TRBJ1-2,TRBV20-1,.
CASSLGGTGSTDTQYF,TGTGCCAGCAGCTTAGGCGGGACAGGGAGCACAGATACGCAGTATTTT,.,TRBJ2-3,TRBV7-9,TRBD1
CASSSASEPVHYEQYF,TGTGCCAGCAGCTCAGCTAGCGAGCCCGTTCACTACGAGCAGTACTTC,.,TRBJ2-7,TRBV11-2,.
CASSDSGETQYF,TGTGCCAGCAGCGACTCCGGAGAGACCCAGTATTTC,.,TRBJ2-5,TRBV7-9,.
CASRTGLLYSGNTIYF,TGTGCCAGCAGGACTGGACTGCTATACTCTGGAAACACCATATATTTT,few,TRBJ1-3,TRBV2,.
CASSEPPTDTQYF,TGTGCCAGCAGTGAACCCCCGACAGATACGCAGTATTTT,many,TRBJ2-3,TRBV6-1,.
CASSLRAGAETQYF,TGTGCCAGCAGTTTACGAGCGGGAGCAGAGACCCAGTACTTC,.,TRBJ2-5,TRBV12-3/TRBV12-4,TRBD2
CASSYSSQSGSDTQYF,TGTGCCAGCAGTTACTCGAGTCAATCGGGGAGTGATACGCAGTATTTT,.,TRBJ2-3,TRBV6-5,.
CASSRRLAGELTDTQYF,TGTGCCAGCAGCCGCAGACTAGCGGGAGAGCTCACAGATACGCAGTATTTT,many,TRBJ2-3,TRBV13,TRBD2
CASSSTAGLGGYTF,TGTGCCAGCAGCTCCACGGCGGGGCTGGGTGGCTACACCTTC,many,TRBJ1-2,TRBV7-6,.
CASSLNELASTEAFF,TGTGCCAGCAGCTTAAACGAGCTAGCTAGCACTGAAGCTTTCTTT,few,TRBJ1-1,TRBV7-3,.
CASSSGPRVATNEKLFF,TGCGCCAGCAGCTCGGGACCGCGCGTCGCAACTAATGAAAAACTGTTTTTT,.,TRBJ1-4,TRBV5-1,.